These T cell receptor beta chains were read from a single sample in a study of cytomegalovirus exposure and HLA in healthy donors. The table came from immunoSEQ multiplex PCR; TCRdb's copy has only in-frame clones and leaves some out. The data show 180,000 or so clones, more than 80% seen once. The source material was PBMCs. The receptors were gathered from a young woman in good health and CMV-seropositive. Each CDR3 is given with its conserved first and last residue. D genes are given only for firm matches. Expanded clones get a size class; other rows say once, few or many, or leave the size out.

V gene	D gene	clone size	J gene	CDR3 DNA	CDR3 protein
TRBV19	TRBD2	few	TRBJ2-7	TGTGCCAGTAGTCCGGGACTAGCGGGGGGCCCAGGCTACGAGCAGTACTTC	CASSPGLAGGPGYEQYF
TRBV2	.	.	TRBJ2-2	TGTGCCAGCAGCGAAAGGAGAAACACCGGGGAGCTGTTTTTT	CASSERRNTGELFF
TRBV7-2	.	.	TRBJ1-6	TGTGCCAGCAGCTTATTGGACGGGAGCTCCTATAATTCACCCCTCCACTTT	CASSLLDGSSYNSPLHF
TRBV4-3	.	.	TRBJ1-2	TGCGCCAGCAGCCAAGTTGATCGAGAGGGAATCTATGGCTACACCTTC	CASSQVDREGIYGYTF
TRBV9	TRBD1	once	TRBJ2-3	TGTGCCAGCAGCGTAGCCCGCACAGGGGGCGTCGCAGATACGCAGTATTTT	CASSVARTGGVADTQYF
TRBV7-9	.	.	TRBJ1-2	TGTGCCAGCAGCTTAGCGCAGGGGCAGGGCTATGGCTACACCTTC	CASSLAQGQGYGYTF
TRBV2	.	.	TRBJ2-7	TGTGCCAGCAGACAAACTAGCACCGGGTCCTACGAGCAGTACTTC	CASRQTSTGSYEQYF
TRBV27	TRBD2	.	TRBJ2-5	TGTGCCAGCAGTTTCGGGACTAGAGGGGAGACCCAGTACTTC	CASSFGTRGETQYF
TRBV5-1	.	once	TRBJ2-7	TGCGCCAGCAGCACGGCCCCGGGGTATGGCTCCTACGAGCAGTACTTC	CASSTAPGYGSYEQYF
TRBV5-1	TRBD2	.	TRBJ2-1	TGCGCCAGCAGCCTGGCGGGAGGGGGCTTCGGGGTAAATGAGCAGTTCTTC	CASSLAGGGFGVNEQFF
TRBV5-1	TRBD2	.	TRBJ2-2	TGCGCCAGCAGCTTTCAATCCGGGACTAGCGTATTCACCGGGGAGCTGTTTTTT	CASSFQSGTSVFTGELFF
TRBV28	.	few	TRBJ2-7	TGTGCCAGTCAAAATGGCGGGGTATACGAGCAGTACTTC	CASQNGGVYEQYF
TRBV7-9	.	.	TRBJ1-5	TGTGCCAGCAGCTCGGGTGACTATCAGCCCCAGCATTTT	CASSSGDYQPQHF
TRBV4-1	TRBD1	.	TRBJ1-5	TGCGCCAGCAGCCAAGCCCCGACAGGGGATCAGCCCCAGCATTTT	CASSQAPTGDQPQHF
TRBV27	TRBD1	.	TRBJ2-7	TGTGCCAGCAGTCAAGACAGGGTATCGGCCTACGAGCAGTACTTC	CASSQDRVSAYEQYF
TRBV29-1	.	.	TRBJ2-1	TGCAGCGTTTTATCAGGGGCTATACAGTTCTTC	CSVLSGAIQFF
TRBV5-6	.	.	TRBJ2-5	TGTGCCAGCAGCTCCTGGACCCGACTAAAAGAGACCCAGTACTTC	CASSSWTRLKETQYF
TRBV7-9	.	few	TRBJ1-3	TGTGCCAGCTGGGAGGGGTTTTCTGGAAACACCATATATTTT	CASWEGFSGNTIYF
TRBV2	TRBD2	.	TRBJ2-1	TGTGCCAGGCTAGCGGAGGGAAATGAGCAGTTCTTC	CARLAEGNEQFF
TRBV7-9	TRBD1	.	TRBJ1-2	TGTGCCAGCAGCCGGGACAGCCCTAACTATGGCTACACCTTC	CASSRDSPNYGYTF
TRBV6-6	.	once	TRBJ2-7	TGTGCCAGCAGTTACTCGATTGGACTTTCAACTTACGAGCAGTACTTC	CASSYSIGLSTYEQYF
TRBV11-3	TRBD2	.	TRBJ2-1	TGTGCCAGCAGCTATGGGTTCGGGACTAGCGGGGGGAGCTCCTACAATGAGCAGTTCTTC	CASSYGFGTSGGSSYNEQFF
TRBV19	TRBD1	.	TRBJ1-5	TGTGCCAGTAGTGGCCGAGGACAGGGGGCATATCAGCCCCAGCATTTT	CASSGRGQGAYQPQHF
TRBV6-5	.	.	TRBJ2-3	TGTGCCAGCAGTTTGCGGAGAACAGATACGCAGTATTTT	CASSLRRTDTQYF
TRBV5-6	TRBD1	.	TRBJ2-2	TGTGCCAGCAGCCAACTGAGGACAGGGCCCACCGGGGAGCTGTTTTTT	CASSQLRTGPTGELFF
TRBV7-2	.	.	TRBJ1-4	TGTGCCAGCAGCTTAGGGCACAGGGACCCCAGGGTCGAAAAACTGTTTTTT	CASSLGHRDPRVEKLFF
TRBV2	TRBD1	once	TRBJ2-3	TGTGCCAGCAGTGATGACAGGGTGCCAGATACGCAGTATTTT	CASSDDRVPDTQYF
TRBV6-5	.	.	TRBJ1-5	TGTGCCAGCAGTTATTCCGGGGGTCGTAATCAGCCCCAGCATTTT	CASSYSGGRNQPQHF
TRBV7-8	.	.	TRBJ2-3	TGTGCCAGCAGCGTAGAGCCGGGGGCAGATACGCAGTATTTT	CASSVEPGADTQYF
TRBV29-1	.	few	TRBJ2-2	TGCAGCGTTGATTGCGCCCAACGTCTCGTTGGGCTGTTTTTT	CSVDCAQRLVGLFF
TRBV11-1	.	.	TRBJ1-1	TGTGCCAGCAGCTTTAACAGGGTCGCGAACACTGAAGCTTTCTTT	CASSFNRVANTEAFF
TRBV19	TRBD1	.	TRBJ2-7	TGTGCCAGTAGTATCGGGACAGGGGGTTACGAGCAGTACTTC	CASSIGTGGYEQYF
TRBV4-3	.	once	TRBJ1-1	TGCGCCAGCAGCCAAGTCCCGGGGTCGGGCACTGAAGCTTTCTTT	CASSQVPGSGTEAFF
TRBV15	TRBD2	few	TRBJ2-3	TGTGCCACCAGCAGAGATGGGAGGAGGGGAGGGGATACGCAGTATTTT	CATSRDGRRGGDTQYF
TRBV28	TRBD1	.	TRBJ2-7	TGTGCCAGCAGTACCATCGGACAGGGGTACGACGAGCAGTACTTC	CASSTIGQGYDEQYF
TRBV29-1	TRBD1	few	TRBJ1-4	TGCAGCGTTCTAACAGGGGAGTTGGAAAAACTGTTTTTT	CSVLTGELEKLFF
TRBV27	TRBD1	.	TRBJ1-2	TGTGCCAGCAGTCCGTCCTGGGACAGGAATTTGATTCATCACACCTTC	CASSPSWDRNLIHHTF
TRBV4-2	TRBD1	few	TRBJ2-7	TGTGCCAGCAGCCAAGACGGGACAGGGGGCGGATACGAGCAGTACTTC	CASSQDGTGGGYEQYF
TRBV5-1	TRBD1	.	TRBJ1-3	TGCGCCAGCAGCTGGAAAACAGGGGGCATGGCTGGAAACACCATATATTTT	CASSWKTGGMAGNTIYF